Listed below are T cell receptor beta chains from one sample, sequenced in a study of blood T cell repertoires in COVID-19. Profiled with immunoSEQ multiplex PCR; TCRdb holds only in-frame clones, not every one. The profile shows approximately 86,000 clones, roughly nine tenths of them singletons. The source material was peripheral blood. All receptors derive from a man aged 45-60 years with acute or convalescent COVID-19. The CDR3 runs from the conserved cysteine through the conserved F or W. Fields, in order: V gene, D gene, J gene, clone size, CDR3 length, CDR3 DNA, CDR3 protein. The D gene is left open where the match is weak. Expanded clones get a size class; other rows say once, few or many, or leave the size out.

TRBV11-3,TRBD2,TRBJ2-1,NA,14,TGTGCCAGCAGCTTAAAGTCCACGGGGGGAGAGCAGTTCTTC,CASSLKSTGGEQFF
TRBV5-8,NA,TRBJ1-1,NA,14,TGTGCCAGCAGCGCACAGGCCCTGAACACTGAAGCTTTCTTT,CASSAQALNTEAFF
TRBV29-1,TRBD1,TRBJ1-1,NA,14,TGCAGCGCTTTTAGACAGGGATCGAACACTGAAGCTTTCTTT,CSAFRQGSNTEAFF
TRBV7-8,NA,TRBJ1-3,NA,15,TGTGCCAGCAGCTTAGTTGCCAGCTCTGGAAACACCATATATTTT,CASSLVASSGNTIYF
TRBV4-2,TRBD1,TRBJ2-4,NA,16,TGTGCCAGCAGCCAAGGCCGTATGGACAGGGCGAACATTCAGTACTTC,CASSQGRMDRANIQYF
TRBV9,NA,TRBJ1-1,once,15,TGTGCCAGCAGCGTAGGGGCCTTAGTGAACACTGAAGCTTTCTTT,CASSVGALVNTEAFF
TRBV5-1,NA,TRBJ1-2,NA,15,TGCGCCAGCAGCCCGTCAACCCAGGGAAGTTATGGCTACACCTTC,CASSPSTQGSYGYTF
TRBV30,NA,TRBJ2-2,NA,17,TGTGCCTGGAGTGCCCTTACGGGACAAAAAAACACCGGGGAGCTGTTTTTT,CAWSALTGQKNTGELFF
TRBV5-1,TRBD2,TRBJ2-3,many,17,TGCGCCAGCACCCCGGCGGGGGGGGCAGACAGCACAGATACGCAGTATTTT,CASTPAGGADSTDTQYF
TRBV3-1/TRBV3-2,TRBD1,TRBJ1-6,NA,14,TGTGCCAGCAGCACCGGGACAGCATATTCACCCCTCCACTTT,CASSTGTAYSPLHF
TRBV5-1,NA,TRBJ1-4,NA,14,TGCGCCAGCAGCCCCAGGATTCAGGGCGAAAAACTGTTTTTT,CASSPRIQGEKLFF
TRBV2,TRBD1,TRBJ1-6,NA,13,TGTGCCAGCATACCAGGGGGGAATTCACCCCTCCACTTT,CASIPGGNSPLHF
TRBV11-1,NA,TRBJ2-7,NA,16,TGTGCCAGCAGCCCAGGAGGGGTGCTCGACTCTCGGGAGCAGTACTTC,CASSPGGVLDSREQYF
TRBV5-5,TRBD2,TRBJ2-5,NA,16,TGTGCCAGCAGCTTAGGAGCGGGGGCCACGCAAGAGACCCAGTACTTC,CASSLGAGATQETQYF
TRBV4-2,TRBD1,TRBJ1-2,once,16,TGTGCCAGCAGCCAAGTCGGGACAGGGGGCTCGGAAGGCTACACCTTC,CASSQVGTGGSEGYTF
TRBV5-6,NA,TRBJ2-5,NA,11,TGTGCCAGCAGCTCGGGGGTTGCCCAGTACTTC,CASSSGVAQYF
TRBV19,NA,TRBJ1-2,NA,16,TGTGCCAGTAGCAGTGGTACTATTCAAGAAGGCTATGGCTACACCTTC,CASSSGTIQEGYGYTF
TRBV4-1,TRBD1,TRBJ1-6,few,17,TGCGCCAGCAGTCAGACTTTAACTAGGGGGCCCTCATCACCCCTCCACTTT,CASSQTLTRGPSSPLHF
TRBV11-1,TRBD2,TRBJ2-2,NA,16,TGTGCCAGCAGTCCCCGGTCAGCGGGGGCCCGCGGGGAGCTGTTTTTT,CASSPRSAGARGELFF
TRBV30,NA,TRBJ1-3,NA,15,TGTGCCTGGAGCAGAGACAGGTTCTCTGGAAACACCATATATTTT,CAWSRDRFSGNTIYF
TRBV20-1,TRBD1,TRBJ2-7,NA,17,TGCAGTGCTAGTCATGTTCCGGGACAGGGGAACTCCTACGAGCAGTACTTC,CSASHVPGQGNSYEQYF
TRBV5-5,NA,TRBJ2-4,NA,15,TGTGCCAGCAGCGTCGAATGGGGGGTCAAAAACATTCAGTACTTC,CASSVEWGVKNIQYF
TRBV29-1,NA,TRBJ2-3,NA,11,TGCGGTGCCGAGAACACAGATACGCAGTATTTT,CGAENTDTQYF
TRBV9,NA,TRBJ2-3,NA,15,TGTGCCAGCAGCGGCGACTCGAATTATGGGGATACGCAGTATTTT,CASSGDSNYGDTQYF
TRBV5-6,NA,TRBJ1-2,NA,15,TGTGCCAGCAGCTTGCTTGCAGCCACTATGATTGACTACACCTTC,CASSLLAATMIDYTF
TRBV7-2,TRBD1,TRBJ2-6,NA,16,TGTGCCAGCAGCGATCCAGGGGGTTTAGGGGCCAACGTCCTGACTTTC,CASSDPGGLGANVLTF
TRBV19,NA,TRBJ1-6,NA,16,TGTGCCAGTAGTATCCAGGGAAACTCCTATAATTCACCCCTCCACTTT,CASSIQGNSYNSPLHF
TRBV5-6,TRBD2,TRBJ2-2,NA,15,TGTGCCAGCAGCTTACCGGGACTAGTCACCGGGGAGCTGTTTTTT,CASSLPGLVTGELFF
TRBV11-2,TRBD1,TRBJ2-7,NA,13,TGTGCCAGCAGCCCAGACAGGGTCCGGGAGCAGTACTTC,CASSPDRVREQYF
TRBV2,NA,TRBJ2-1,NA,12,TGTGCCAGCAGCCCCGTTGTTGTTGAGCAGTTCTTC,CASSPVVVEQFF
TRBV27,TRBD1,TRBJ1-1,NA,14,TGTGCCAGCAGTCCCCGGACAGGGGCAACTGAAGCTTTCTTT,CASSPRTGATEAFF
TRBV27,NA,TRBJ1-1,NA,15,TGTGCCAGCAGGAGGGAGGGCCTAATGAACACTGAAGCTTTCTTT,CASRREGLMNTEAFF
TRBV11-2,NA,TRBJ1-2,NA,15,TGTGCCAGCAGCTTAGAGGACAGCCCCTTCGGTGGCTACACCTTC,CASSLEDSPFGGYTF
TRBV18,TRBD1,TRBJ1-4,NA,15,TGTGCCAGCTCACCCCCGACAGGGGGTAATGAAAAACTGTTTTTT,CASSPPTGGNEKLFF
TRBV5-1,TRBD2,TRBJ2-3,NA,17,TGCGCCAGCAGCTTGGGGGCTAGCGGTGGCTCCACAGATACGCAGTATTTT,CASSLGASGGSTDTQYF
TRBV9,NA,TRBJ1-5,NA,16,TGTGCCAGCAGCGTCCCCGACAGGCCCCCGAGGGAGCCCCAGCATTTT,CASSVPDRPPREPQHF
TRBV5-8,TRBD1,TRBJ1-6,NA,14,TGTGCCAGCAGGCGGACAGGCTCAGGTTCACCCCTCCACTTT,CASRRTGSGSPLHF
TRBV1,NA,TRBJ1-3,NA,24,TGCACCAGCAGCCAAGATAAGGGCCTCGCCCGGGACAGGCCCTTGAGACCGTCTGGAAACACCATATATTTT,CTSSQDKGLARDRPLRPSGNTIYF
TRBV20-1,NA,TRBJ1-2,NA,14,TGCAGTGCTAGTCTAGTAACAGGGAACTATGGCTACACCTTC,CSASLVTGNYGYTF
TRBV6-5,NA,TRBJ1-2,NA,15,TGTGCCAGCAGTTACTCGAGAGCGGGGAACTATGGCTACACCTTC,CASSYSRAGNYGYTF
TRBV30,NA,TRBJ1-3,NA,13,TGTGCCTGGAGAGAGGGGGCTGGAAACACCATATATTTT,CAWREGAGNTIYF
TRBV27,NA,TRBJ1-2,NA,15,TGTGCCAGCAGCGACCGCAGGGAAGCTAACTATGGCTACACCTTC,CASSDRREANYGYTF
TRBV6-1,NA,TRBJ1-5,NA,15,TGTGCCAGCAGTGAAGCGGGGGGATACAATCAGCCCCAGCATTTT,CASSEAGGYNQPQHF
TRBV30,TRBD1,TRBJ2-2,NA,13,TGTGCCTCGGGGGGACAGGGTACCGGGGAGCTGTTTTTT,CASGGQGTGELFF
TRBV19,TRBD1,TRBJ1-2,NA,14,TGTGCCAGTAGCGTTCAGGGGGCTAAGAATGGCTACACCTTC,CASSVQGAKNGYTF
TRBV4-2,NA,TRBJ1-1,NA,15,TGTGCCAGCAGCCAAGATTCGGGGAGTAGCACTGAAGCTTTCTTT,CASSQDSGSSTEAFF
TRBV5-1,TRBD1,TRBJ2-4,NA,14,TGCGCCAGCAGCTTACAGGGGGCGTTTAGCATTCAGTACTTC,CASSLQGAFSIQYF
TRBV30,TRBD1,TRBJ1-2,NA,13,TGTGCCTCGACCACGACAGGGCTGGATGGCTACACCTTC,CASTTTGLDGYTF
TRBV15,TRBD1,TRBJ1-1,NA,16,TGTGCCACCAGCAGAGTCTCCGGGACAGGGAACACTGAAGCTTTCTTT,CATSRVSGTGNTEAFF
TRBV3-1/TRBV3-2,TRBD2,TRBJ2-5,NA,16,TGTGCCAGCAGCGCGTCTAGCGGGGGGGTACAAGAGACCCAGTACTTC,CASSASSGGVQETQYF
TRBV5-5,NA,TRBJ2-5,once,13,TGTGCCAGCAGCTCCACAGGGCCAGAGACCCAGTACTTC,CASSSTGPETQYF
TRBV4-1,NA,TRBJ1-6,once,14,TGCGCCAGCAATGGGGGCAGATGGAATTCACCCCTCCACTTT,CASNGGRWNSPLHF
TRBV30,TRBD2,TRBJ2-1,once,12,TGTGCCTGGAGTCCCACACTAGCGGGGGGTCTCTTC,CAWSPTLAGGLF
TRBV30,NA,TRBJ2-2,NA,13,TGTGCCTGGAGGGCCACGGGTCCCGGGGAGCTGTTTTTT,CAWRATGPGELFF
TRBV5-1,TRBD1,TRBJ2-7,once,13,TGCGCCAGCAGCCGGACAGGGGCGGGCGAGCAGTACTTC,CASSRTGAGEQYF
TRBV30,NA,TRBJ1-2,NA,13,TGTGCCTGGAGTGTTACAGGGTTGACTGGCTACACCTTC,CAWSVTGLTGYTF
TRBV5-6,NA,TRBJ1-2,NA,15,TGTGCCAGCAGCTTGGCCGGTCGGCAGGTCTATGGCTACACCTTC,CASSLAGRQVYGYTF
TRBV28,NA,TRBJ1-1,NA,16,TGTGCCAGCAACCCATCCCGGGGGGGGGTTAACACTGAAGCTTTCTTT,CASNPSRGGVNTEAFF
TRBV4-2,NA,TRBJ1-3,NA,13,TGTGCCAGTCACGCGGGGGCCCGAAACACCATATATTTT,CASHAGARNTIYF
TRBV12-3/TRBV12-4,TRBD1,TRBJ2-5,NA,13,TGTGCCAGCAGTCCGACAGGGGACGAGACCCAGTACTTC,CASSPTGDETQYF